The TCR beta chain described here comes from a study of shared clonotypes between healthy human individuals. General observations from the study: Enrolling few donors narrowed the genetic and exposure-history diversity that was represented. On the whole, naive subsets had larger estimated richness than memory subsets had. Lower generation probabilities were found for non-shared clonotypes than for those shared by all four donors.

The donors, healthy adults who were HIV-negative, had experienced no recent acute infections or vaccinations. V lost 5 bases, J lost 0 bases, and 10 bases lay in between. The CDR3 has 14 amino acids. Germline CDR1 reads GTSNPN; CDR2 reads SVGIG (reference sequence). For this clone: Its antigen is as yet unknown.

Clones were sequenced by immunoSEQ multiplex PCR, and TCRdb holds only the in-frame ones, with some missing. The table has millions of clones, 90% to 95% seen once. The J gene is TRBJ2-2, the V gene TRBV30; no definite D call. Sequenced: naive CD4+ T cells sorted from blood. Subset given: CD45RA+ positively selected. The sequence was obtained from a man in his late teens or twenties in good health. The CDR3 DNA reads TGTGCCTGGGCCAGAGCGTCGAACACCGGGGAGCTGTTTTTT. Encoded protein: CAWARASNTGELFF.